The T cell receptor beta chain under discussion was sequenced for a study of early T cells in non-severe SARS-CoV-2 infection. About the research overall: Sequenced bulk RNA came from whole blood that was unsorted, and chains were unpaired. Whole-study findings and limits: Anti-spike CD8 responses were favored in VDJdb matching, and private and CD4 specificities were missed.

Individual cDNA molecules received unique molecular identifiers during library preparation. In TCRdb, the 5' RACE reads were re-called with MiXCR into one record per CDR3 protein. Here the sample spans some 60,000 distinct CDR3 sequences, roughly 10% being singletons. This clonotype was counted between two and nine times. The antigen remains undetermined. The sequencing input was whole blood. This receptor was taken from an adult who was a healthcare worker with PCR-confirmed SARS-CoV-2 infection or an uninfected control (not recorded which).

The CDR3 bases are TGTGCCAGCAGTTACTCCCCTAGCGGGAACAATGAGCAGTTCTTC. Residues: CASSYSPSGNNEQFF. This rearrangement joins TRBV6-6 to TRBJ2-1; 9 bases agree with TRBD2. CDR1 and CDR2 from the germline V gene are MNHNY and SVGAGI (reference sequence). The CDR3 is made up of 15 amino acids. Trimming cost V 0 bases and J 5 bases; bases outside gene matches: 2.